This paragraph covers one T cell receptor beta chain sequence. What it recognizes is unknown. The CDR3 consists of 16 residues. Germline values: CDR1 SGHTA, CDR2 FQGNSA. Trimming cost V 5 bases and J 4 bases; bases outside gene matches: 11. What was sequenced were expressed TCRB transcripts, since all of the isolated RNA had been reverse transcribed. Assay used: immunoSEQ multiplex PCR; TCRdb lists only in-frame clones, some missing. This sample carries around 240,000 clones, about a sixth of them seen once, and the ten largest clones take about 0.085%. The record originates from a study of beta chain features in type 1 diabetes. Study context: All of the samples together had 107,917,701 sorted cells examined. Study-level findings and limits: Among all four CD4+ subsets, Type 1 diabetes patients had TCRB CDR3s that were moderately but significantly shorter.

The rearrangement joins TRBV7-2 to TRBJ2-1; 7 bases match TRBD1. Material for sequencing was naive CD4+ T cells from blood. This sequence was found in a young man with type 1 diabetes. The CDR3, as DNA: TGTGCCAGCAGCAGAACGGGACAGCAAGTATACAATGAGCAGTTCTTC. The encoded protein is CASSRTGQQVYNEQFF.